A selection of T cell receptor beta chains follows, all from one sample in a study of CD8 T cells in ankylosing spondylitis. TCRdb recomputed calls from the 5' RACE reads with MiXCR, one row per CDR3 protein. The table records some 130,000 distinct CDR3 sequences, around 15% of them present only once. The sample consisted of blood, either unsorted or a sorted T cell fraction (not recorded which). Source of these receptors: a female donor with ankylosing spondylitis or in good health (not recorded which). CDR3s include the opening cysteine and the closing phenylalanine or tryptophan. A D gene is named only where the DNA matches it firmly. Clone size is given for some rows only: seen once, a few or many times, or a class if the clone is expanded.

j_gene	v_gene	abundance	d_gene	CDR3aa	CDR3nt
TRBJ2-1	TRBV10-3	many	-	CAISGSWNEQFF	TGTGCCATCAGTGGTTCCTGGAATGAGCAGTTCTTC
TRBJ2-7	TRBV5-1	many	-	CASSLAATNAYEQYF	TGCGCCAGCAGCTTGGCGGCTACTAACGCATACGAGCAGTACTTC
TRBJ2-2	TRBV20-1	few	-	CSAQGQMLTGELFF	TGCAGTGCTCAGGGACAAATGCTCACCGGGGAGCTGTTTTTT
TRBJ2-1	TRBV5-1	-	TRBD2	CASSSGTSGRWDEQFF	TGCGCCAGCAGCTCCGGGACTAGCGGGAGGTGGGATGAGCAGTTCTTC
TRBJ1-5	TRBV5-1	few	TRBD1	CASSLTGDDQPQHF	TGCGCCAGCAGCCTTACAGGGGATGATCAGCCCCAGCATTTT
TRBJ2-1	TRBV6-1	many	TRBD2	CASRRLADSYNEQFF	TGTGCCAGCAGGAGACTAGCGGACTCCTACAATGAGCAGTTCTTC
TRBJ2-7	TRBV18	-	-	CAGSRAGSSSYEQYF	TGTGCCGGCTCCAGGGCAGGGAGCAGCTCCTACGAGCAGTACTTC
TRBJ2-3	TRBV2	few	-	CASTDRLSTDTQYF	TGTGCCAGCACCGACAGACTTAGCACAGATACGCAGTATTTT
TRBJ2-1	TRBV30	few	TRBD2	CASVAGVYNEQFF	TGTGCCTCTGTAGCGGGGGTTTACAATGAGCAGTTCTTC
TRBJ1-5	TRBV18	many	-	CASSRLTGSNQPQHF	TGTGCCAGCTCACGGTTAACGGGGAGCAATCAGCCCCAGCATTTT
TRBJ1-2	TRBV28	-	-	CASGPGQVNGYTF	TGTGCCAGCGGCCCGGGGCAAGTGAATGGCTACACCTTC
TRBJ2-6	TRBV19	-	TRBD1	CASSVGTGFSGANVLTF	TGTGCCAGTAGTGTAGGGACAGGGTTTTCTGGGGCCAACGTCCTGACTTTC
TRBJ2-2	TRBV29-1	-	TRBD1	CSVNRGTGELFF	TGCAGTGTGAACAGGGGCACCGGGGAGCTGTTTTTT
TRBJ2-3	TRBV20-1	many	TRBD1	CSASGDRDTDTQYF	TGCAGTGCTAGTGGGGACAGGGACACAGATACGCAGTATTTT
TRBJ2-2	TRBV20-1	-	-	CSAMGRGGTGELFF	TGCAGTGCTATGGGGCGGGGAGGTACCGGGGAGCTGTTTTTT
TRBJ2-7	TRBV12-3/TRBV12-4	many	TRBD1	CASSTGGSVVEQYF	TGTGCCAGCAGTACAGGGGGCTCTGTTGTGGAGCAGTACTTC
TRBJ2-7	TRBV18	-	-	CASSPLIEQYF	TGTGCCAGCTCACCACTCATCGAGCAGTACTTC
TRBJ2-1	TRBV29-1	few	TRBD2	CSVEASGGQYNEQFF	TGCAGCGTTGAAGCTAGCGGGGGCCAATACAATGAGCAGTTCTTC
TRBJ2-7	TRBV5-1	many	-	CASSSEGDYEQYF	TGCGCCAGCAGCTCCGAAGGGGACTACGAGCAGTACTTC
TRBJ2-6	TRBV18	-	-	CASSQGGRYSGANVLTF	TGTGCCAGCTCACAGGGAGGTCGGTACTCTGGGGCCAACGTCCTGACTTTC
TRBJ1-5	TRBV20-1	few	TRBD1	CSASGTGGLPQHF	TGCAGTGCTAGCGGCACAGGGGGCTTGCCCCAGCATTTT
TRBJ1-5	TRBV12-3/TRBV12-4	-	-	CASSSSGDQPQHF	TGTGCCAGCAGTTCCTCAGGGGACCAGCCCCAGCATTTT
TRBJ2-7	TRBV20-1	few	TRBD1	CSARDSRTGSYEQYF	TGCAGTGCTAGAGATTCCAGGACAGGGTCCTACGAGCAGTACTTC
TRBJ1-2	TRBV12-3/TRBV12-4	many	-	CASSLDSHPLGYTF	TGTGCCAGCAGTCTTGACAGTCACCCTTTAGGCTACACCTTC
TRBJ2-2	TRBV7-2	few	-	CASTRTVTGELFF	TGTGCCAGCACGCGGACGGTCACCGGGGAGCTGTTTTTT
TRBJ1-2	TRBV30	few	-	CAWSLPRGAGYTF	TGTGCCTGGAGTTTACCACGGGGGGCTGGCTACACCTTC
TRBJ2-6	TRBV7-2	-	-	CASSLASSSGANVLTF	TGTGCCAGCAGCTTAGCCTCTAGCTCTGGGGCCAACGTCCTGACTTTC
TRBJ2-5	TRBV7-3	few	-	CASSLGERGSETQYF	TGTGCCAGCAGCTTAGGGGAGCGAGGGTCAGAGACCCAGTACTTC
TRBJ2-5	TRBV11-2	few	-	CASSLTGETQYF	TGTGCCAGCAGCTTAACCGGAGAGACCCAGTACTTC
TRBJ2-2	TRBV10-3	many	TRBD2	CAIRGTSHTGELFF	TGTGCCATCAGAGGGACTAGCCACACCGGGGAGCTGTTTTTT
TRBJ1-1	TRBV7-9	many	-	CASSFGPNTEAFF	TGTGCCAGCAGCTTTGGTCCGAACACTGAAGCTTTCTTT
TRBJ2-1	TRBV20-1	few	-	CSGRDPGTGEQFF	TGCAGTGGTAGGGATCCGGGGACGGGTGAGCAGTTCTTC
TRBJ2-3	TRBV11-2	few	TRBD2	CASSLEASGILNTQYF	TGTGCCAGCAGCTTAGAGGCTAGCGGGATCCTTAATACGCAGTATTTT
TRBJ2-1	TRBV7-2	few	TRBD2	CASSLRTSDEQFF	TGTGCCAGCAGCTTAAGAACTAGCGATGAGCAGTTCTTC
TRBJ1-5	TRBV10-3	many	-	CAISESNTGSQPQHF	TGTGCCATCAGTGAGTCGAATACAGGGTCCCAGCCCCAGCATTTT
TRBJ2-1	TRBV5-1	few	TRBD1	CASSSPGQGYNEQFF	TGCGCCAGCAGTTCTCCGGGACAGGGGTACAATGAGCAGTTCTTC
TRBJ1-4	TRBV5-1	many	-	CASRENEKLFF	TGCGCCAGCAGGGAAAATGAAAAACTGTTTTTT
TRBJ2-3	TRBV7-2	-	-	CASSSHGIHADTQYF	TGTGCCAGCAGCTCCCACGGAATCCACGCAGATACGCAGTATTTT
TRBJ2-7	TRBV20-1	-	-	CSAYTDIPSYEQYF	TGCAGCGCCTATACGGACATCCCCTCCTACGAGCAGTACTTC
TRBJ2-1	TRBV11-1	-	-	CASSLAGTPLWGEQFF	TGTGCCAGCAGCTTAGCGGGGACTCCCTTGTGGGGTGAGCAGTTCTTC
TRBJ2-2	TRBV28	-	TRBD1	CASSGGQGAMLRF	TGTGCCAGCAGCGGTGGACAGGGGGCAATGCTAAGGTTT
TRBJ1-2	TRBV5-1	-	-	CASSLEAGYNYGYTF	TGCGCCAGCAGCTTGGAGGCAGGTTACAACTATGGCTACACCTTC
TRBJ2-2	TRBV5-1	-	-	CASIRGATNTGELFF	TGCGCCAGCATCCGTGGGGCGACGAACACCGGGGAGCTGTTTTTT
TRBJ1-2	TRBV6-1	-	TRBD1	CASSIFRTGNGYTF	TGTGCCAGCAGTATTTTCCGGACAGGGAATGGCTACACCTTC
TRBJ2-2	TRBV27	many	-	CASSLYGVTNTGELFF	TGTGCCAGCAGTTTATACGGGGTTACGAACACCGGGGAGCTGTTTTTT
TRBJ1-5	TRBV7-9	many	-	CASSFFGNQPQHF	TGTGCCAGCAGCTTTTTTGGCAATCAGCCCCAGCATTTT
TRBJ2-7	TRBV7-2	many	-	CASSLAHPTRTNYEQYF	TGTGCCAGCAGCTTAGCTCACCCGACTAGGACTAACTACGAGCAGTACTTC
TRBJ2-1	TRBV5-1	few	TRBD2	CASSLELADYNEQFF	TGCGCCAGCAGCTTGGAACTAGCGGACTACAATGAGCAGTTCTTC
TRBJ1-1	TRBV20-1	many	-	CSPGQKNTEAFF	TGCAGCCCGGGACAAAAGAACACTGAAGCTTTCTTT